These 31 T cell receptor beta chains were sequenced from one sample in a study of cytomegalovirus exposure and HLA in healthy donors. Primers: 60 Vbeta forward and 13 Jbeta reverse. Sequencing was performed with immunoSEQ multiplex PCR; in TCRdb, only in-frame clones are kept and a portion is missing. The profile shows more than 100,000 clones, about 9.1% of them singletons. Sequencing used PBMCs. These receptors were obtained from a woman between 35 and 50 years old in good health and CMV-seropositive.

This rearrangement joins TRBV18 to TRBJ1-1; D possibly corresponds to TRBD1 (5 bases). The CDR3 is 12 residues long. Germline V CDR1 and CDR2: KGHSH, LQKENI. Trimming took 6 bases from V and 4 from J, leaving 9 bases between them. The CDR3: CASSWGGTEAFF. Written as DNA, the CDR3 is TGTGCCAGCTCCTGGGGGGGCACTGAAGCTTTCTTT.

This clone was seen more than once but under ten times. The J gene is TRBJ1-5, the V gene TRBV19; tentatively, D is TRBD1 (5 bases). Trimming cost V 5 bases and J 0 bases, with 14 bases left between them. The CDR3 is 16 amino acids. Germline V gene data show CDR1 as LNHDA and CDR2 as SQIVND (reference sequence). The CDR3 loop reads CASSPTTEYSNQPQHF. CDR3 nucleotide sequence: TGTGCCAGTAGTCCAACGACAGAGTATAGCAATCAGCCCCAGCATTTT.

The rearrangement links TRBV4-2 to TRBJ1-4, with 11 nucleotides matching TRBD1. The CDR3 runs 16 residues. Trimming removed 4 bases from V and 5 bases from J; junction bases left unmatched: 6. Germline-derived CDR1 and CDR2 are LGHNA and YNFKEQ. The CDR3 spells CASSPWDRGYNEKLFF. DNA for the CDR3: TGTGCCAGCAGCCCGTGGGACAGGGGGTACAATGAAAAACTGTTTTTT.

This clone was detected many times. The chain has TRBV5-4 and TRBJ2-4, with TRBD1 as a possible D gene (7 bases). CDR3 size: 16 residues. Per the germline V gene, CDR1 is SGHNT and CDR2 is YYREEE (reference sequence). Deletions cut 3 bases from V and 5 bases from J, with 18 bases between. This CDR3 is CASSSSPGGGENIQYF. The CDR3 coding sequence is TGTGCCAGCAGCTCCTCCCCTGGAGGGGGCGAAAACATTCAGTACTTC.

The chain combines TRBV9 with TRBJ2-1; no firm D call. The CDR3 extends over 15 amino acids. Deletions cut 0 bases from V and 5 bases from J, with 12 bases between. Germline loops: CDR1 SGDLS, CDR2 YYNGEE. The CDR3 coding sequence is TGTGCCAGCAGCGTAGCTACAGAATCTAACAATGAGCAGTTCTTC. Translated: CASSVATESNNEQFF.

This clone was seen a handful of times. The chain couples TRBV5-8 to TRBJ1-6, with a tentative D call TRBD1 (5 bases). The germline V gene has CDR1 SGHTS and CDR2 YDEGEE. V lost 2 bases and J lost 6, with 9 bases in between. The CDR3 consists of 14 residues. CDR3 nucleotides: TGTGCCAGCAGCTTCGGGACTTTTAATTCACCCCTCCACTTT. This sequence encodes CASSFGTFNSPLHF.

This clone occurred a few times. The J gene is TRBJ1-6, the V gene TRBV10-2; D remains ambiguous. CDR3 size: 15 residues. The V end was cut by 0 bases, the J end by 4 bases, with 7 bases between. Per germline, CDR1 WSHSY and CDR2 SAAADI. The CDR3 spells CASSESRQYNSPLHF. In DNA, the CDR3 is TGCGCCAGCAGTGAGTCGAGGCAGTATAATTCACCCCTCCACTTT.

V and J are TRBV5-8 and TRBJ2-5, with a tentative D call TRBD1 (5 bases). With the DNA end fitting TRBJ2-7 better, the J assignment may be wrong. The CDR3 loop spans 13 amino acids. CDR1 is SGHTS and CDR2 is YDEGEE in the germline V gene. CDR3 region: CASSSRVVYEQYF. The DNA of the CDR3 is TGTGCCAGCAGCAGCAGGGTTGTCTACGAGCAGTACTTC.

This clone was seen more than once but under ten times. This sequence joins TRBV7-2 and TRBJ2-5, with a possible D match to TRBD2 (5 bases). With 2 bases removed from V and 5 bases from J, the gap between germline ends came to 9 bases. CDR1 and CDR2 from the germline V gene are SGHTA and FQGNSA. The length of the CDR3 is 13 residues. CDR3 coding DNA: TGTGCCAGCAGCTTAACCAGAGGGGAGACCCAGTACTTC. Amino acids: CASSLTRGETQYF.

This clone was counted only a few times. The chain has TRBV6-5 and TRBJ2-7; D is perhaps TRBD1 (5 bases). The CDR3 consists of 13 residues. The germline CDR1 and CDR2 sequences are MNHEY and SVGAGI. V lost 2 bases and J lost 6, with 11 bases in between. DNA for the CDR3: TGTGCCAGCAGTTACGCAGGGTGGGCCGAGCAGTACTTC. Translated, it gives CASSYAGWAEQYF.

In its sample, this clone was seen a few times. The chain carries TRBV6-5 and TRBJ2-3; D remains unclear. Trimming took 4 bases from V and 2 from J, leaving 10 bases between them. Germline lookup yields CDR1 MNHEY and CDR2 SVGAGI. This CDR3 spans 14 amino acids. The CDR3 DNA sequence: TGTGCCAGCAGTTCCCGAGTAGTCACAGATACGCAGTATTTT. Amino acid sequence: CASSSRVVTDTQYF.

The CDR3 DNA follows: TGTGCCAGCAGCAACGGTCCAGGGGGGACCCAGTACTTC. Protein product: CASSNGPGGTQYF. The chain links TRBV7-9 to TRBJ2-5, with 7 positions matching TRBD1. The ends lost 5 bases at V and 7 bases at J; junction bases unmatched: 7. This CDR3 comprises 13 residues. Germline values: CDR1 SEHNR, CDR2 FQNEAQ (reference sequence).

This clone was observed a few times. J is TRBJ1-2 and V is TRBV6-5; D possibly corresponds to TRBD1 (6 bases). The germline V gene has CDR1 MNHEY and CDR2 SVGAGI. Trimming stripped 3 bases from V and 7 bases from J, with 12 bases between. The CDR3 is 13 amino acids. DNA of the CDR3: TGTGCCAGCAGTTATGGGACAAGTGGTGGCTACACCTTC. This codes for CASSYGTSGGYTF.

This clone was detected only a few times. CDR3 sequence reads: CASSPEGTGKLFF. DNA of the CDR3: TGTGCCAGCAGCCCAGAGGGAACTGGAAAACTGTTTTTT. The rearrangement links TRBV7-2 to TRBJ1-4, with D hard to call. V lost 5 bases and J lost 10, with 14 bases in between. This CDR3 comprises 13 residues. Germline CDR1 and CDR2: SGHTA and FQGNSA.

The chain is built from TRBV5-4 and TRBJ2-2, with D perhaps TRBD1 (6 bases). The V end was cut by 9 bases, the J end by 0 bases, with 21 bases between. The germline gives CDR1 SGHNT, CDR2 YYREEE (reference sequence). The CDR3 runs to 17 residues. CDR3 region: CATTMGHLTTNTGELFF. The CDR3 nucleotides read TGTGCCACTACGATGGGACACCTTACGACGAACACCGGGGAGCTGTTTTTT.

This clone was observed a handful of times. The chain links TRBV11-2 to TRBJ2-7; D is possibly TRBD1 (6 bases). Germline CDR1 is SGHAT and CDR2 is FQNNGV. The V and J ends lost 8 bases and 5 bases respectively, with 13 bases between them. The CDR3 length is 12 residues. Written as DNA, the CDR3 is TGTGCCAGCTTAGGGGGATCTAACGAGCAGTACTTC. It is translated as CASLGGSNEQYF.

This clone was found a few times. The J gene is TRBJ2-1, the V gene TRBV7-9; D is possibly TRBD1 (6 bases). Trimming left V 1 base short and J 8 bases short, with 15 bases between. The CDR3 is made up of 15 amino acids. Germline loops: CDR1 SEHNR, CDR2 FQNEAQ (reference sequence). The CDR3 spells CASSLGGPSSDEQFF. The CDR3, as DNA: TGTGCCAGCAGCTTAGGGGGGCCGTCCTCGGATGAGCAGTTCTTC.

In its sample, this clone was seen a few times. The genes are TRBV7-2 and TRBJ1-2, with TRBD1 matching 7 bases. CDR1 SGHTA and CDR2 FQGNSA come from the germline V gene. This CDR3 spans 15 amino acids. The V segment lost 5 bases and the J segment 5 bases; nucleotides outside the gene matches: 11. The CDR3 here is CASSIGRGWGYGYTF. The CDR3 bases are TGTGCCAGCAGCATCGGCAGGGGGTGGGGATATGGCTACACCTTC.

V and J are TRBV7-2 and TRBJ1-1; weak D call: TRBD1 (5 bases). The CDR3 covers 15 residues. Per germline, CDR1 SGHTA and CDR2 FQGNSA. V was pared by 1 base and J by 4 bases, with 13 bases between. DNA for the CDR3: TGTGCCAGCAGCTTAGGTAATACCGGGGGCACTGAAGCTTTCTTT. It codes for CASSLGNTGGTEAFF.

This clone has more than one count but fewer than ten. The gene calls are TRBV6-6 and TRBJ2-5; perhaps TRBD1 as D (5 bases). Germline V gene data show CDR1 as MNHNY and CDR2 as SVGAGI (reference sequence). V lost 7 bases and J lost 1, with 10 bases in between. This CDR3 is 13 amino acids long. DNA for the CDR3: TGTGCCAGCAATCGACAGACCCAAGAGACCCAGTACTTC. Translation: CASNRQTQETQYF.

Only a few counts were recorded for this clone. The rearrangement uses TRBV18 and TRBJ2-5; D might be TRBD2 (5 bases). This CDR3 has 14 residues. The ends were cut back, 0 bases at V and 2 bases at J, with 7 bases in the middle. From germline, CDR1 is KGHSH and CDR2 LQKENI. DNA for the CDR3: TGTGCCAGCTCACCACCAGCGGAACAAGAGACCCAGTACTTC. This sequence encodes CASSPPAEQETQYF.

This clone was observed a few times. The rearrangement joins TRBV5-1 to TRBJ1-1; a possible D gene is TRBD1 (5 bases). From germline, CDR1 is SGHRS and CDR2 YFSETQ. The V gene lost 4 bases and the J gene lost 1 base, with 17 bases spanning the gap. The length of the CDR3 is 16 residues. The CDR3, as DNA: TGCGCCAGCAGCACGGTCCCGGGGGTTCCGAACACTGAAGCTTTCTTT. It yields the protein CASSTVPGVPNTEAFF.

The J gene is TRBJ2-7, the V gene TRBV11-2; TRBD2 matches 8 bases. CDR1 is SGHAT, CDR2 FQNNGV, per germline. With 3 bases clipped from V and 4 bases from J, the junction kept 8 bases outside the gene matches. The CDR3 covers 15 residues. CDR3 loop: CASSFSQRGRYEQYF. CDR3 bases: TGTGCCAGCAGCTTCAGCCAGCGGGGGAGATACGAGCAGTACTTC.

The chain recombines TRBV27 with TRBJ1-1; no clear D gene. The CDR3 totals 15 residues. Looked up from germline, CDR1 is MNHEY and CDR2 is SMNVEV (reference sequence). V lost 6 bases and J 0 bases, leaving 14 bases between the germline ends. The DNA of the CDR3 is TGTGCCAGCAGGAGGATCGATCCGTTGAACACTGAAGCTTTCTTT. It encodes CASRRIDPLNTEAFF.

The chain links TRBV7-9 to TRBJ1-3; a possible D gene is TRBD1 (5 bases). The germline CDR1 and CDR2 sequences are SEHNR and FQNEAQ (reference sequence). The CDR3 sequence is 14 residues long. V lost 4 bases and J 4 bases, leaving 11 bases between the germline ends. The CDR3 region has the DNA TGTGCCAGCAGCTACGGGGGATCGGGAAACACCATATATTTT. Translated: CASSYGGSGNTIYF.

This clone was detected a few times. V is TRBV5-1 and J is TRBJ1-2, with D possibly matching TRBD1 (5 bases). Germline V CDR1 and CDR2: SGHRS, YFSETQ. Trimming took 4 bases from V and 3 from J, leaving 16 bases between them. CDR3 length: 15 residues. The CDR3 coding sequence is TGCGCCAGCAGCCCTCGGGGAGGGGAGGACTATGGCTACACCTTC. Encoded protein: CASSPRGGEDYGYTF.

This clone was counted a few times. The chain couples TRBV10-3 to TRBJ1-6; D perhaps matches TRBD1 (5 bases). Deletions cut 11 bases from V and 9 bases from J, with 14 bases between. Germline V gene lookup returns CDR1 ENHRY and CDR2 SYGVKD. This CDR3 region has 12 residues. The CDR3 DNA reads TGTGCCGTGGGAGGGACCAGTTCACCCCTCCACTTT. It encodes CAVGGTSSPLHF.

The chain employs TRBV27 and TRBJ2-7, with D hard to call. Trimming removed 5 bases at V and 2 bases at J, with 10 bases between. This CDR3 contains 13 residues. From germline, CDR1 is MNHEY and CDR2 SMNVEV (reference sequence). The CDR3 region has the DNA TGTGCCAGCAGTCATACGGTAACCTACGAGCAGTACTTC. It encodes CASSHTVTYEQYF.

As for this clone: Lacking the conserved final phenylalanine or tryptophan, this CDR3 likely reflects a read error. V gene TRBV4-3 combines with J gene TRBJ1-4, with D possibly being TRBD1 (6 bases). The CDR3 is 16 residues long. Germline V lookup: CDR1 LGHNA, CDR2 YSLEER. The CDR3 DNA follows: TGCGCAAGCAGCCAAGATTCGCAGGGGCCTGGGGAAAAACTGTTTGTT. This gives the protein CASSQDSQGPGEKLFV.

In its sample, this clone was seen a few times. The chain combines TRBV5-6 with TRBJ2-4; 8 nucleotides match TRBD1. With 1 base clipped from V and 6 bases from J, the junction kept 6 bases outside the gene matches. CDR1 is SGHDT and CDR2 is YYEEEE in the germline V gene. This CDR3 spans 15 amino acids. CDR3 amino acids: CASSLTGGRRNIQYF. The DNA for the CDR3 is TGTGCCAGCAGCTTGACAGGGGGACGTAGAAACATTCAGTACTTC.

The chain employs TRBV9 and TRBJ2-5; TRBD2 aligns across 7 bases. CDR1 is SGDLS and CDR2 is YYNGEE in the germline V gene. This CDR3 region has 17 residues. Trimming cost V 3 bases and J 2 bases; bases outside gene matches: 13. CDR3 nucleotide sequence: TGTGCCAGCAGCGGTCAAGGCAGCGGCGGGGGACAAGAGACCCAGTACTTC. It yields the protein CASSGQGSGGGQETQYF.